A selection of T cell receptor beta chains follows, all from one sample in a study of T cell responses to AZD1222 COVID-19 vaccine. The protocol was immunoSEQ multiplex PCR, while the TCRdb copy is restricted to in-frame clones and leaves out a portion. This sample yields 150,000 to 160,000 clones, of which around 85% are seen a single time; under 7% belongs to the top ten. The sequenced sample was peripheral blood, obtained on day 0 of MenACWY control vaccination. These receptors all come from an adult in good health. Both conserved end residues are part of each CDR3. The D gene is left open where the match is weak.

j_call cdr3_length d_call v_call cdr3_nt cdr3_aa
TRBJ1-5 15 - TRBV19 TGTGCCAGTAGTATGGAGTCGGGAGGAAATCAGCCCCAGCATTTT CASSMESGGNQPQHF
TRBJ2-7 16 - TRBV7-9 TGTGCCAGCAGCATTGGAACTGGCGGGACCACCTACGAGCAGTACTTC CASSIGTGGTTYEQYF
TRBJ2-1 16 TRBD2 TRBV6-4 TGTGCCAGCAGTGACTCGGGCGGGGGCTCCTACAATGAGCAGTTCTTC CASSDSGGGSYNEQFF
TRBJ2-1 12 - TRBV12-3/TRBV12-4 TGTGCCAGCAGTTTGGGTCAGGGGCTCTCGTTCTTC CASSLGQGLSFF
TRBJ2-3 14 - TRBV5-4 TGTGCCAGCAGCTCCTTGGACAGCACAGATACGCAGTATTTT CASSSLDSTDTQYF
TRBJ2-5 13 - TRBV11-3 TGTGCCAGCAGCTTAGACCCACAAGAGACCCAGTACTTC CASSLDPQETQYF
TRBJ1-1 16 - TRBV18 TGTGCCAGCTCACCAACATTTGGAGGGACGGACACTGAAGCTTTCTTT CASSPTFGGTDTEAFF
TRBJ2-1 18 TRBD2 TRBV27 TGTGCCAGCAGTCTTATCGGGACTAGCGGGAGGCGAGGGAGTGAGCAGTTCTTC CASSLIGTSGRRGSEQFF
TRBJ1-5 13 - TRBV2 TGTGCCAGCAGTGGCAGGTTAGGGAGGCCCCAGCATTTT CASSGRLGRPQHF
TRBJ2-1 18 TRBD2 TRBV24-1 TGTGCCACCGGACCCGGGACTAGCGGGATTTACCCCTACAATGAGCAGTTCTTC CATGPGTSGIYPYNEQFF
TRBJ1-2 14 - TRBV29-1 TGCAGCGTTGAAGATAGAGGGGTCAACTATGGCTACACCTTC CSVEDRGVNYGYTF
TRBJ1-5 18 TRBD1 TRBV30 TGTGCCTGGAGTGGCCGGGACAGGGGGATTTATAGCAATCAGCCCCAGCATTTT CAWSGRDRGIYSNQPQHF
TRBJ2-7 15 - TRBV19 TGTGCCAGTAATCCAAATTCTGGGGCCTTCTACGAGCAGTACTTC CASNPNSGAFYEQYF
TRBJ2-2 14 - TRBV7-2 TGTGCCAGCAGCTCCAGGGGAGACACCGGGGAGCTGTTTTTT CASSSRGDTGELFF
TRBJ1-2 12 - TRBV29-1 TGCAGCGTTGCCCACCACAGTGAGGGCTACACCTTC CSVAHHSEGYTF
TRBJ1-1 13 - TRBV6-5 TGTGCCAGCAGTTCAGGGGTGAACACTGAAGCTTTCTTT CASSSGVNTEAFF
TRBJ1-1 14 - TRBV27 TGTGCCAGCAGTGAGGGAACGGGGAACACTGAAGCTTTCTTT CASSEGTGNTEAFF
TRBJ2-1 11 - TRBV7-2 TGTGCCAGCAGCCCAATCCATGAGCAGTTCTTC CASSPIHEQFF